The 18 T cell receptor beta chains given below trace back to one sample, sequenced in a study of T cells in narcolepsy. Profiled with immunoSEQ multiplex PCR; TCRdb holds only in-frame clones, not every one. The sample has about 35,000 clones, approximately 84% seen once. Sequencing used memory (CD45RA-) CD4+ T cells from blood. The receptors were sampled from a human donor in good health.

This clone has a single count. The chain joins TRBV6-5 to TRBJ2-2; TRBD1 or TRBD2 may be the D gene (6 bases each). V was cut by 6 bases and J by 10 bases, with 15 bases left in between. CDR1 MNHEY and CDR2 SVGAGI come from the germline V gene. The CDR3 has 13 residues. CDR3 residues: CASSPGAPLELFF. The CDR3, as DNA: TGTGCCAGCAGCCCGGGGGCTCCCCTGGAGCTGTTTTTT.

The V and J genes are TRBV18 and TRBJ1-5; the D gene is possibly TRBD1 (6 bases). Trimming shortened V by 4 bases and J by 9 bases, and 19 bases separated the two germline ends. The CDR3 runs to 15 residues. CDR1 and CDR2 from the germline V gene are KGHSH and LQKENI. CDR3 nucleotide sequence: TGTGCCAGCTCACTGCCAGGGGCGGCGGCCCGGCCCCAGCATTTT. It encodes CASSLPGAAARPQHF.

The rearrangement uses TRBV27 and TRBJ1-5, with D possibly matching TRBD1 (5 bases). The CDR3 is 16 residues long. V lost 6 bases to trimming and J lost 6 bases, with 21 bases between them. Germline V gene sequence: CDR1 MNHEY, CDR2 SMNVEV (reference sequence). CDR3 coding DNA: TGTGCCAGCAGGAGGGTGCTGGGGGGGTCGGGTCAGCCCCAGCATTTT. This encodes CASRRVLGGSGQPQHF.

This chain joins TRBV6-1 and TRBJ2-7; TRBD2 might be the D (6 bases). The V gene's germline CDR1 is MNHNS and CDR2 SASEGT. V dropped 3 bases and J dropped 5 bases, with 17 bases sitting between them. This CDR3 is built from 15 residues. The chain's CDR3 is CASSEGGDWRDEQYF. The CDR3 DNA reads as TGTGCCAGCAGTGAGGGGGGAGATTGGAGAGACGAGCAGTACTTC.

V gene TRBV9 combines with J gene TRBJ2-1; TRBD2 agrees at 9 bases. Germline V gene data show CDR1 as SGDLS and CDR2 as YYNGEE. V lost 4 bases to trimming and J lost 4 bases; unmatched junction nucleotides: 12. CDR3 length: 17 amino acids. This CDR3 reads CASSPPGGGAGYNEQFF. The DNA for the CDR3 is TGTGCCAGCAGCCCCCCTGGCGGGGGGGCCGGTTACAATGAGCAGTTCTTC.

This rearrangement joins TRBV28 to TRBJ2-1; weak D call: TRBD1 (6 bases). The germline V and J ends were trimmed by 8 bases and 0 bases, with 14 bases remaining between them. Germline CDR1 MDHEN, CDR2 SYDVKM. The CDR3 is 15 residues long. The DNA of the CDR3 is TGTGCCAGCGAATCCGGGACACGCTCCTACAATGAGCAGTTCTTC. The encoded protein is CASESGTRSYNEQFF.

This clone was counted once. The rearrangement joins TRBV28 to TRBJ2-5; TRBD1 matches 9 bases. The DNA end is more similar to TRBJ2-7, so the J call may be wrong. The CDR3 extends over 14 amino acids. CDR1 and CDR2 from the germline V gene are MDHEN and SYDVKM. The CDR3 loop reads CASSRTGVGYEQYF. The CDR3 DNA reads TGTGCCAGCAGTCGGACAGGGGTTGGCTACGAGCAGTACTTC.

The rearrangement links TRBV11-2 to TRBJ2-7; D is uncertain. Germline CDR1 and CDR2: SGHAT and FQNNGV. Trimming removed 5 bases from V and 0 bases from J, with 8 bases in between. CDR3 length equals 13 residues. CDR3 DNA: TGTGCCAGCAGCCGACAAAGCTCCTACGAGCAGTACTTC. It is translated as CASSRQSSYEQYF.

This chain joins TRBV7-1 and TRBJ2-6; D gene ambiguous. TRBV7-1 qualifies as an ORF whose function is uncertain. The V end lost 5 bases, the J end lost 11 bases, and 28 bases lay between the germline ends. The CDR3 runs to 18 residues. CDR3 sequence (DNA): TGTGCCAGCAGCCCCAACGCTCACGAGACAAAGTCGGGCCACGTCCTGACTTTC. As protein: CASSPNAHETKSGHVLTF.

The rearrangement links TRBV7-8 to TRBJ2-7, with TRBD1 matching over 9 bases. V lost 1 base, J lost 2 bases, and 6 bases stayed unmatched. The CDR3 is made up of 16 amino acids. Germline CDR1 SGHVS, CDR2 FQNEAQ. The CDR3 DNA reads TGTGCCAGCAGCTTAGAAGCGGGACAGGGAACCTACGAGCAGTACTTC. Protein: CASSLEAGQGTYEQYF.

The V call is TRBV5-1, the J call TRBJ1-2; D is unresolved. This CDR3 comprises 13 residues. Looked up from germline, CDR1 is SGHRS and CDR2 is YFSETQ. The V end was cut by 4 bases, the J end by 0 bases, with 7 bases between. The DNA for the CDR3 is TGCGCCAGCAGCAGGGCCACTAACTATGGCTACACCTTC. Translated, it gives CASSRATNYGYTF.

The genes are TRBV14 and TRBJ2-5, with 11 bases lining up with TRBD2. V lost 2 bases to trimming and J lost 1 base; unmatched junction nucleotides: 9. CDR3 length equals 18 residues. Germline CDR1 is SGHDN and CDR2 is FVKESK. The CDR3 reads CASSQKTSGTPLQETQYF. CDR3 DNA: TGTGCCAGCAGCCAAAAGACTAGCGGGACTCCTCTCCAAGAGACCCAGTACTTC.

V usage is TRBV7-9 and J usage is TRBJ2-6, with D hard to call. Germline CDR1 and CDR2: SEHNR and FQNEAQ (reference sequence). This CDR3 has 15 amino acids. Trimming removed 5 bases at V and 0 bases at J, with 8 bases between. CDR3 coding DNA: TGTGCCAGCAGCCACCGAATCTCTGGGGCCAACGTCCTGACTTTC. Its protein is CASSHRISGANVLTF. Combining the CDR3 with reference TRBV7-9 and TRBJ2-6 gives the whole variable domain DTGVSQNPRHKITKRGQNVTFRCDPISEHNRLYWYRQTLGQGPEFLTYFQNEAQLEKSRLLSDRFSAERPKGSFSTLEIQRTEQGDSAMYLCASSHRISGANVLTFGAGSRLTVL.

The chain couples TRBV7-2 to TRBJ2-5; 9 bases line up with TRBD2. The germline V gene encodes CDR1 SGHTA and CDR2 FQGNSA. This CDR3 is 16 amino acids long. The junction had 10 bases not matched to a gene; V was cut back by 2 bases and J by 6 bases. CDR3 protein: CASSLSSAGGPQTQYF. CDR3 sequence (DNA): TGTGCCAGCAGCTTAAGTAGCGCGGGAGGGCCGCAGACCCAGTACTTC.

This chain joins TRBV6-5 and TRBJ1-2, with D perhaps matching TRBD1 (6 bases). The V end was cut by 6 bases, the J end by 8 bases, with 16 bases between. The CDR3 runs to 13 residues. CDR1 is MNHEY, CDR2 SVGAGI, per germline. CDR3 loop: CASRPMTGTGYTF. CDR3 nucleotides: TGTGCCAGCAGGCCGATGACAGGAACCGGCTACACCTTC.

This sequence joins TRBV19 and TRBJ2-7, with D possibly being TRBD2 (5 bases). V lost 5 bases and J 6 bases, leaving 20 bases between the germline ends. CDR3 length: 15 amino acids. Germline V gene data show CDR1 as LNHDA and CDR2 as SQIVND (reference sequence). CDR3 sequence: CASSPSWTGPGEQYF. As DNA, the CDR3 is TGTGCCAGTAGTCCGTCTTGGACTGGACCGGGCGAGCAGTACTTC.

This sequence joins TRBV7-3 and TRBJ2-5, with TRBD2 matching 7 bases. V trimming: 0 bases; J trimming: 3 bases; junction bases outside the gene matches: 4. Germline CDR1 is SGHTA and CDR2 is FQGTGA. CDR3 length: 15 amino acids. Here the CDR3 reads CASSLTASGKETQYF. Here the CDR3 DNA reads TGTGCCAGCAGCTTAACGGCTAGCGGAAAAGAGACCCAGTACTTC.

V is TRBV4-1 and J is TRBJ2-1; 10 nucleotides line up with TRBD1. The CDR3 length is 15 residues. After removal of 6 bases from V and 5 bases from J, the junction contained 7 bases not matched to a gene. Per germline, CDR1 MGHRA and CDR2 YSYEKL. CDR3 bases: TGCGCCAGCAGTCCCCCGGGACAGGGGAACAATGAGCAGTTCTTC. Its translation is CASSPPGQGNNEQFF.